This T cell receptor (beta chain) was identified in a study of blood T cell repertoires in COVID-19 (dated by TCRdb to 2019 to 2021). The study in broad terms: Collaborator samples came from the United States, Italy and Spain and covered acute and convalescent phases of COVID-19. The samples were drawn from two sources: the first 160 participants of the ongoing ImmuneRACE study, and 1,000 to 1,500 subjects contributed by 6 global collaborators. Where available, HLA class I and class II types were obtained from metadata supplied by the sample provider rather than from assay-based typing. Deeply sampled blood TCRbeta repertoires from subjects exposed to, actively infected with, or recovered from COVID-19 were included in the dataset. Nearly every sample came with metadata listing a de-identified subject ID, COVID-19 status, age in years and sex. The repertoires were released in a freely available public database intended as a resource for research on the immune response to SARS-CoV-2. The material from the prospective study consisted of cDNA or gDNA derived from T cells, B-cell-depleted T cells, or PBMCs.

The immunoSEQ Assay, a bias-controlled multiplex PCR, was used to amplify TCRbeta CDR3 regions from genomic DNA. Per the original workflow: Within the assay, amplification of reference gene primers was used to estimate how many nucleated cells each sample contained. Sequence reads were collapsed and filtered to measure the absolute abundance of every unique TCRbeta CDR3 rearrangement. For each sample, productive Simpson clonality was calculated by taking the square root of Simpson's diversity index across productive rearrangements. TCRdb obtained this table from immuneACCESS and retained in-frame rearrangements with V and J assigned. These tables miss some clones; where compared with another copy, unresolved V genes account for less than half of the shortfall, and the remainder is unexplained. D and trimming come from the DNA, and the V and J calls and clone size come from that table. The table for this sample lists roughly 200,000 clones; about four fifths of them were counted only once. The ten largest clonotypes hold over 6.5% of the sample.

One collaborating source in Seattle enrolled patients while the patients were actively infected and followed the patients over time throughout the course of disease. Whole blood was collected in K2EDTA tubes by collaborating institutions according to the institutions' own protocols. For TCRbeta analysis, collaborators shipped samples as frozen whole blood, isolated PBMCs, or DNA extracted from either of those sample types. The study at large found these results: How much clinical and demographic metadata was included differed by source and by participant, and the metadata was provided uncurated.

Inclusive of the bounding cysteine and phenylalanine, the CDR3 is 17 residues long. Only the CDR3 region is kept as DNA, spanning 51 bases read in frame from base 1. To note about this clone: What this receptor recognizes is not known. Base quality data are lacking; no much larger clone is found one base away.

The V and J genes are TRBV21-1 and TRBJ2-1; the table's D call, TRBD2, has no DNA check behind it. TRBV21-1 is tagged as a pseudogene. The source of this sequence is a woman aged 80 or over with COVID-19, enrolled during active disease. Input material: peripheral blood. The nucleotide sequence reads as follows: TGTGCCAGCAGCAAAGAACACTTTAGCAGCTCCTACAATGAGCAGTTCTTC. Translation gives CASSKEHFSSSYNEQFF.